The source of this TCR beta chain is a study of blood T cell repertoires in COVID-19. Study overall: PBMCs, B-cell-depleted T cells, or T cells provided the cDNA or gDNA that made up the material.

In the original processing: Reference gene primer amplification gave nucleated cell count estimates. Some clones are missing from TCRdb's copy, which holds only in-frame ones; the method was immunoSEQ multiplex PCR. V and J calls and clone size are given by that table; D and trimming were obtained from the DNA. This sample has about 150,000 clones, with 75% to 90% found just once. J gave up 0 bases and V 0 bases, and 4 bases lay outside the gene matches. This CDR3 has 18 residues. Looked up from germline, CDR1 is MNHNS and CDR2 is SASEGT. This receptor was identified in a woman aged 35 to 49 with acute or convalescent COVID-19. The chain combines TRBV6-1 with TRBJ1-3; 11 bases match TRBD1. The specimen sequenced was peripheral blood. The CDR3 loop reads CASSEAWTGGPSGNTIYF. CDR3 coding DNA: TGTGCCAGCAGTGAAGCGTGGACAGGGGGCCCCTCTGGAAACACCATATATTTT.